These 3 T cell receptor beta chains were all obtained from the same sample, sequenced in a study of blood T cell repertoires in COVID-19 (dated by TCRdb to between 2020 and 2021). The library was prepared using the immunoSEQ multiplex PCR assay. TCRdb's version of the immuneACCESS table is confined to in-frame rearrangements and falls short of the full clone set. An unresolved V gene accounts for under half of the shortfall where checked; the remainder is of unknown origin. In this sample the table shows about 76,000 clones, around nine tenths of which occur a single time. 5% to 6.5% of the sample comes from the top ten. Sequences were obtained from peripheral blood. These receptors were taken from a man aged 50-59 years with active COVID-19.

The chain has TRBV7-8 and TRBJ2-7, with 9 bases aligning to TRBD2. This CDR3 region has 16 residues. Germline CDR1 reads SGHVS; CDR2 reads FQNEAQ. V trimming: 3 bases; J trimming: 0 bases; junction bases outside the gene matches: 6. CDR3 amino acids: CASSLGGSGSSYEQYF. CDR3 in DNA: TGTGCCAGCAGCTTGGGGGGTAGCGGGAGCTCCTACGAGCAGTACTTC.

This clone was seen just once. The J gene is TRBJ1-4, the V gene TRBV28, with unresolved D. V shed 1 base and J shed 5 bases, with 11 bases lying between them. CDR1 and CDR2 (germline): MDHEN, SYDVKM. The CDR3 extends over 15 amino acids. The CDR3 DNA is TGTGCCAGCAGTTTATTGGGCAGGAACAATGAAAAACTGTTTTTT. Amino acids: CASSLLGRNNEKLFF. The full variable domain, its missing parts supplied by reference TRBV28 and TRBJ1-4, is DVKVTQSSRYLVKRTGEKVFLECVQDMDHENMFWYRQDPGLGLRLIYFSYDVKMKEKGDIPEGYSVSREKKERFSLILESASTNQTSMYLCASSLLGRNNEKLFFGSGTQLSVL.

CDR3 coding DNA: TGCAGCGTTTCCAGGGGGATTTCGGCTAATGAAAAACTGTTTTTT. Its protein is CSVSRGISANEKLFF. This chain links TRBV29-1 with TRBJ1-4; 7 nucleotides align to TRBD1. Germline CDR1 and CDR2: SQVTM and ANQGSEA. The trim removed 5 bases at V and 3 bases at J, leaving 9 bases unmatched. The CDR3 sequence is 15 residues long.